This is a list of T cell receptor beta chains from one sample in a study of esophageal squamous cell carcinoma under preoperative chemotherapy. MiXCR, applied by TCRdb to the PCR reads, yields one record per CDR3 protein. The profile shows around 19,000 distinct CDR3 sequences, about 43% of them singletons. Sample collection occurred from a patient given preoperative chemotherapy. Every receptor here comes from a human donor with esophageal squamous cell carcinoma. The donor label of this sample is uncertain. The CDR3 runs from the conserved cysteine through the conserved F or W. The D gene is left open where the match is weak. Clone size appears in some rows only: once, few, many, or a class for an expanded clone.

j_call: TRBJ2-1
clone_size: -
d_call: TRBD2
v_call: TRBV7-9
cdr3_nt: TGTGCCAGCAGCTTATTTCATGTAGCGGGAAACAATGAGCAGTTCTTC
cdr3_aa: CASSLFHVAGNNEQFF

j_call: TRBJ2-1
clone_size: medium-sized
d_call: -
v_call: TRBV12-3/TRBV12-4
cdr3_nt: TGTGCCAGCATCCGCGGGGGCGACTCCTACAATGAGCAGTTCTTC
cdr3_aa: CASIRGGDSYNEQFF

j_call: TRBJ2-3
clone_size: -
d_call: -
v_call: TRBV6-1
cdr3_nt: TGTGCCAGCGCGGGGCTAGGGGGGCGTGTCACAGAGACGCAGTATTTT
cdr3_aa: CASAGLGGRVTETQYF

j_call: TRBJ2-5
clone_size: many
d_call: TRBD2
v_call: TRBV27
cdr3_nt: TGTGCCAGCAGTTTATATTCGGGGACTAGCGGGAGCTATGAGCAGTACTTC
cdr3_aa: CASSLYSGTSGSYEQYF

j_call: TRBJ2-3
clone_size: few
d_call: TRBD1
v_call: TRBV7-3
cdr3_nt: TGTGCCAGCAGCCCGGGACAGGGCACAGATACGCAGTATTTT
cdr3_aa: CASSPGQGTDTQYF

j_call: TRBJ2-7
clone_size: many
d_call: -
v_call: TRBV12-3/TRBV12-4
cdr3_nt: TGTGCCAGCAGTCGGATAGCGAGCAACGAGCAGTACTTC
cdr3_aa: CASSRIASNEQYF

j_call: TRBJ2-7
clone_size: many
d_call: -
v_call: TRBV7-6
cdr3_nt: TGTGCCAGCAGCCACTTAGGGGGGTACGAGCAGTACTTC
cdr3_aa: CASSHLGGYEQYF

j_call: TRBJ2-5
clone_size: -
d_call: TRBD2
v_call: TRBV7-2
cdr3_nt: TGTGCCAGCAGCTTAGGACTAGCGGGGGCCGGGGAGACCCAGTACTTC
cdr3_aa: CASSLGLAGAGETQYF

j_call: TRBJ2-7
clone_size: many
d_call: -
v_call: TRBV7-8
cdr3_nt: TGTGCCAGCAGCTTAAGGGAGGGGGCCTACGAGCAGTACTTC
cdr3_aa: CASSLREGAYEQYF

j_call: TRBJ2-1
clone_size: many
d_call: -
v_call: TRBV6-2/TRBV6-3
cdr3_nt: TGTGCCATCACGAGGACGCAGGCGTCCTACAATGAGCAGTTCTTC
cdr3_aa: CAITRTQASYNEQFF

j_call: TRBJ2-1
clone_size: medium-sized
d_call: -
v_call: TRBV7-8
cdr3_nt: TGTGCCAGCATCGAGATTGGCAATGAGCAGTTCTTC
cdr3_aa: CASIEIGNEQFF

j_call: TRBJ2-1
clone_size: medium-sized
d_call: TRBD1
v_call: TRBV12-3/TRBV12-4
cdr3_nt: TGTGCCAGCAGGCCAGGGGGCGCAATCAATGAGCAGTTCTTC
cdr3_aa: CASRPGGAINEQFF

j_call: TRBJ2-1
clone_size: once
d_call: -
v_call: TRBV11-3
cdr3_nt: TGTGCCAGCAGCGGAACAGGGTTTTCGAACAATGAGCAGTTCTTC
cdr3_aa: CASSGTGFSNNEQFF

j_call: TRBJ2-2
clone_size: many
d_call: -
v_call: TRBV27
cdr3_nt: TGTGCCACCCGACTATTTCCCGGGGAGCTGTTTTTT
cdr3_aa: CATRLFPGELFF

j_call: TRBJ2-1
clone_size: many
d_call: TRBD2
v_call: TRBV7-2
cdr3_nt: TGTGCCAGCAGCTTAGTTCTAGCGGGGTCCCGCGAGCAGTTCTTC
cdr3_aa: CASSLVLAGSREQFF

j_call: TRBJ2-5
clone_size: few
d_call: TRBD2
v_call: TRBV6-5
cdr3_nt: TGTGCCAGCTGTTTCTCGGCTAGCGGCCAAGAGACCCAGTACTTC
cdr3_aa: CASCFSASGQETQYF

j_call: TRBJ2-1
clone_size: -
d_call: TRBD1
v_call: TRBV10-2
cdr3_nt: TGCGCCAGCGGACAGGGGAATGAGCAGTTCTTC
cdr3_aa: CASGQGNEQFF

j_call: TRBJ2-1
clone_size: few
d_call: TRBD2
v_call: TRBV7-8
cdr3_nt: TGTGCCAGCAGCTTAGGGGGTAGCGGGAGCTCCTACAATGAGCAGTTCTTC
cdr3_aa: CASSLGGSGSSYNEQFF

j_call: TRBJ2-3
clone_size: medium-sized
d_call: -
v_call: TRBV7-8
cdr3_nt: TGTGCCAGCAGCGAAACAGGGGGGGGAGACACAGATACGCAGTATTTT
cdr3_aa: CASSETGGGDTDTQYF

j_call: TRBJ2-5
clone_size: -
d_call: TRBD2
v_call: TRBV11-2
cdr3_nt: TGTGCGGGCCGCGGGGGAGGGCACGGAGAGACCCAGTACTTC
cdr3_aa: CAGRGGGHGETQYF

j_call: TRBJ2-3
clone_size: -
d_call: -
v_call: TRBV6-1
cdr3_nt: TGTGCCAGCCGCCAGGCAGTGAGCACAGATACGCAGTATTTT
cdr3_aa: CASRQAVSTDTQYF

j_call: TRBJ2-1
clone_size: few
d_call: -
v_call: TRBV7-3
cdr3_nt: TGTGCCAGCAGCTTATCCCTAGCTGCAACCCATGAGCAGTTCTTC
cdr3_aa: CASSLSLAATHEQFF

j_call: TRBJ2-3
clone_size: many
d_call: TRBD2
v_call: TRBV6-5
cdr3_nt: TGTGCCAGCAGTTATTCAAGCGGGAGCGGTGGAGATACGCAGTATTTT
cdr3_aa: CASSYSSGSGGDTQYF

j_call: TRBJ1-2
clone_size: -
d_call: -
v_call: TRBV7-9
cdr3_nt: TGTGCCAGCAGCTCTCAGGAAAACTATGGCTACACCTTC
cdr3_aa: CASSSQENYGYTF

j_call: TRBJ2-7
clone_size: -
d_call: -
v_call: TRBV7-2
cdr3_nt: TGTGCCAGCGGGGGACGAGGGGGGGGGGGCACAGATACGCAGTACTTC
cdr3_aa: CASGGRGGGGTDTQYF

j_call: TRBJ2-5
clone_size: -
d_call: TRBD1
v_call: TRBV12-3/TRBV12-4
cdr3_nt: TGTGCCAGCAGTTCCCGGGACAGGGTATTAGAGACCCAGTACTTC
cdr3_aa: CASSSRDRVLETQYF

j_call: TRBJ2-7
clone_size: few
d_call: -
v_call: TRBV6-1
cdr3_nt: TGTGCCAGCAGAAGGACAGCCACCAACCCTCGCGAGCAGTACTTC
cdr3_aa: CASRRTATNPREQYF

j_call: TRBJ2-2
clone_size: -
d_call: -
v_call: TRBV19
cdr3_nt: TGTGCCAGTAGTACCCGGGGAGAAGCCGGGGAGCTGTTTTTT
cdr3_aa: CASSTRGEAGELFF

j_call: TRBJ2-1
clone_size: -
d_call: TRBD2
v_call: TRBV6-1
cdr3_nt: TGTGCCAGCAGGTCTCCGGGAGGAGAGACCCAGTTCTTC
cdr3_aa: CASRSPGGETQFF